This T cell receptor (beta chain) appears in the sequencing data of a study of human T cells and chemical hapten exposure. Study context: Patch tests delivered 0.01% DPC to the upper back and were evaluated at 6 days. Small pooled library volume differences chiefly drove per-sample TCR yield variation.

CDR1 is SQVTM, CDR2 ANQGSEA, per germline. The CDR3 has 13 amino acids. V was trimmed by 3 bases and J by 4 bases, leaving 10 bases between them. Documented time point: patch test 3, about 24 weeks after DPC sensitization. Stated treatment: therapeutic diphenylcyclopropenone sensitization with weekly scalp DPC. How the authors handled the data: 96,000 or so TCRs per sample was the median, with a range of about 20,000 to 700,000. MiXCR, applied by TCRdb to the RACE reads, yields one record per CDR3 protein. TCRdb, not the authors, supplied the V and J calls. This table has 70,000 or so distinct CDR3 sequences, around 10% appearing once. This clonotype was observed at least ten times.

The sample here was whole blood, taken in connection with sensitization to the hapten diphenylcyclopropenone (DPC). This TCR was recovered from a woman aged 50 to 60 with alopecia areata. Some clones in this sample may be carry-over from other donors' samples. V is TRBV29-1 and J is TRBJ2-1; TRBD1 is a possible D gene (6 bases). The CDR3 reads CSVDPTGYNEQFF. In DNA form, the CDR3 reads TGCAGCGTTGACCCTACAGGGTACAATGAGCAGTTCTTC.